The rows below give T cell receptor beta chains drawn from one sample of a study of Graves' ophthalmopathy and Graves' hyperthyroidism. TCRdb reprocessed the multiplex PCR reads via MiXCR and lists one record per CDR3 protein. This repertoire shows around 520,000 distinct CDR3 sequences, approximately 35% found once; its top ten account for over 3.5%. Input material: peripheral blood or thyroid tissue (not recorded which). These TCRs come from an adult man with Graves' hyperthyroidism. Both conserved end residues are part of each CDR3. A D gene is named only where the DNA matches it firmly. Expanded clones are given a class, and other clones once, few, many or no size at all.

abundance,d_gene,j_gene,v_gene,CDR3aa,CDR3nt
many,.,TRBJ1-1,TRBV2,CASESLRKAFF,TGTGCCAGCGAGTCCCTGAGAAAAGCTTTCTTT
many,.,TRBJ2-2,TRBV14,CASSQGTANTGELFF,TGTGCCAGCAGCCAAGGGACCGCGAACACCGGGGAGCTGTTTTTT
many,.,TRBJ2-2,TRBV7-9,CASSPPRAAGPYTGELFF,TGTGCCAGCAGCCCCCCCCGGGCGGCAGGACCTTACACCGGGGAGCTGTTTTTT
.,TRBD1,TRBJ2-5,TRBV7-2,CASSLRLPGQGVQETQYF,TGTGCCAGCAGCTTACGTCTACCGGGACAGGGTGTCCAAGAGACCCAGTACTTC
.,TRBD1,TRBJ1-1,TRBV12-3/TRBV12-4,CASSKQGTNTEAFF,TGTGCCAGCAGCAAACAGGGGACGAACACTGAAGCTTTCTTT
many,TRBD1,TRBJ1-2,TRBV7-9,CASRNRGGYGYTF,TGTGCCAGCCGCAACAGGGGTGGGTATGGCTACACCTTC
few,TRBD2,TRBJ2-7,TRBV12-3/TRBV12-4,CASSRPAGIEEQYF,TGTGCCAGCAGCCGCCCAGCGGGGATTGAAGAGCAGTACTTC
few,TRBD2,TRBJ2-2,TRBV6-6,CASSYSGTSGPTGELFF,TGTGCCAGCAGTTATTCCGGGACTAGCGGCCCCACCGGGGAGCTGTTTTTT
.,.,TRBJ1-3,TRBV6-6,CASTVGGGNTIYF,TGTGCCAGCACGGTAGGGGGTGGAAACACCATATATTTT
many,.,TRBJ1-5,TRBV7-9,CASSSLGSEQPQHF,TGTGCCAGCAGCTCCCTGGGGAGTGAGCAGCCCCAGCATTTT
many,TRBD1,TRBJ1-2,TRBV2,CASSPDRGQSRGYTF,TGTGCCAGCAGCCCGGACAGGGGGCAAAGTAGAGGCTACACCTTC
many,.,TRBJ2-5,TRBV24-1,CATSDSKDLETQYF,TGTGCCACCAGTGATTCAAAGGATCTAGAGACCCAGTACTTC
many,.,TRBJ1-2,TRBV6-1,CASSERKSYGYTF,TGTGCCAGCAGTGAGAGAAAGAGCTATGGCTACACCTTC
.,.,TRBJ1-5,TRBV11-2,CASSRTRDQPQHF,TGTGCCAGCAGTCGGACTAGGGATCAGCCCCAGCATTTT
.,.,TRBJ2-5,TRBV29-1,CSVRREAGWTQYF,TGCAGCGTTAGGAGGGAGGCAGGTTGGACCCAGTACTTC
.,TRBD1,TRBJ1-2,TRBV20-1,CSASPDRLSYGYTF,TGCAGTGCTAGCCCGGACAGGCTGAGCTATGGCTACACCTTC
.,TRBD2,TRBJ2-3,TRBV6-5,CAISLAGGTTDTQYF,TGTGCCATCAGTTTAGCGGGGGGGACCACAGATACGCAGTATTTT
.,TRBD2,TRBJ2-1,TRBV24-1,CATSTFIAGGPDEQFF,TGTGCCACCAGTACTTTTATAGCGGGAGGGCCTGATGAGCAGTTCTTC
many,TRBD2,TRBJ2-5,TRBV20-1,CSASPGLATGTQYF,TGCAGTGCTAGTCCGGGACTAGCGACGGGGACCCAGTACTTC
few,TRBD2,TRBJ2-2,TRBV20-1,CSARDPPGTSGRAGGELFF,TGCAGTGCTAGAGACCCCCCAGGGACTAGCGGGAGGGCCGGCGGGGAGCTGTTTTTT
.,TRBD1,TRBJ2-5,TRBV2,CASSYSEGARETQYF,TGTGCCAGCAGTTACAGCGAGGGGGCCCGGGAGACCCAGTACTTC
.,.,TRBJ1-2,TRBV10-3,CAYSKRESLNYGHTF,TGTGCCTACTCAAAAAGGGAATCCCTAAACTATGGCCACACCTTC
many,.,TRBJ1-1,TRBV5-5,CASSLSWGTEAFF,TGTGCCAGCAGCTTGTCTTGGGGCACTGAAGCTTTCTTT
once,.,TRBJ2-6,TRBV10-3,CATRASGANVLTF,TGTGCCACTAGGGCTTCCGGGGCCAACGTCCTGACTTTC
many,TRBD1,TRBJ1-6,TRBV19,CASRTGLNSPLHF,TGTGCCAGTAGGACAGGGTTGAATTCACCCCTCCACTTT
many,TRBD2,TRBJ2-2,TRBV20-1,CSARGYNLGSSGAHTGELFF,TGCAGTGCTAGGGGTTACAATCTCGGGTCTAGCGGGGCCCACACCGGGGAGCTGTTTTTT
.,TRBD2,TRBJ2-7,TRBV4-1,CASSQPNTGTSYSYEQYF,TGCGCCAGCAGCCAACCGAACACCGGGACTAGTTACTCCTACGAGCAGTACTTC
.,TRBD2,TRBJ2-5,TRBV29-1,CSSVTSGGPTETQYF,TGCAGCAGTGTAACTAGCGGGGGGCCAACGGAGACCCAGTACTTC
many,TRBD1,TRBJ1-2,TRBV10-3,CAIGQAGYTF,TGTGCCATTGGACAGGCCGGCTACACCTTC
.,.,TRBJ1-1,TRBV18,CASSPRQLTEAFF,TGTGCCAGCTCACCGAGACAGCTCACTGAAGCTTTCTTT
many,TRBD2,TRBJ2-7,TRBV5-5,CASSLLAEPDEQYF,TGTGCCAGCAGCCTTCTAGCGGAGCCTGACGAGCAGTACTTC
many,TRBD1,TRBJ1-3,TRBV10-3,CAIRTGVSGNTIYF,TGTGCCATTAGGACAGGGGTTTCTGGAAACACCATATATTTT
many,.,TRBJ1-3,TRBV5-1,CASSLERGGNTIYF,TGCGCCAGCAGCTTGGAAAGGGGCGGAAACACCATATATTTT
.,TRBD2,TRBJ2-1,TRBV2,CASRILAGDYNEQFF,TGTGCCAGCAGGATACTAGCGGGGGATTACAATGAGCAGTTCTTC
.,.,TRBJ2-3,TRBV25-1,CASSGPTRQNTDTQYF,TGTGCCAGCAGTGGCCCTACTAGACAGAACACAGATACGCAGTATTTT
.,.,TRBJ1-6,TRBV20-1,CSARYPGARIWSPLHF,TGCAGTGCTAGATACCCGGGGGCGAGGATTTGGTCACCCCTCCACTTT
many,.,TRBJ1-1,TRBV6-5,CASSSGVNTEAFF,TGTGCCAGCAGTTCAGGGGTGAACACTGAAGCTTTCTTT
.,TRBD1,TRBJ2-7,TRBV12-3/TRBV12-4,CASSPGQGHYEQYF,TGTGCCAGCAGCCCGGGACAGGGACACTACGAGCAGTACTTC
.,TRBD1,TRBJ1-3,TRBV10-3,CAISAGGTATNTIYF,TGTGCCATCAGTGCCGGTGGGACAGCTACAAACACCATATATTTT
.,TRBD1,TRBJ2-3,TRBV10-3,CAIKRSGTAPSTDTQYF,TGTGCCATCAAACGGTCCGGGACAGCCCCAAGCACAGATACGCAGTATTTT
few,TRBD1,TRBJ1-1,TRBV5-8,CASSQERTGRTEAFF,TGTGCCAGCAGCCAAGAAAGGACAGGGAGGACTGAAGCTTTCTTT
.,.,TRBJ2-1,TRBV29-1,CSVEDPGPGYNEQFF,TGCAGCGTTGAGGACCCCGGACCCGGTTACAATGAGCAGTTCTTC
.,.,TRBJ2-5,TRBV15,CATSIFRGGETQYF,TGTGCCACCAGCATCTTCCGAGGTGGGGAGACCCAGTACTTC
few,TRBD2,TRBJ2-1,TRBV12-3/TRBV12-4,CASSLGSGTRNEQFF,TGTGCCAGCAGTTTAGGTAGCGGGACTAGGAATGAGCAGTTCTTC
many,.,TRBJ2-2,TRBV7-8,CASSLVGGGELFF,TGTGCCAGCAGCTTAGTGGGAGGCGGGGAGCTGTTTTTT
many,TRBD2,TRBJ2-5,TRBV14,CASSQEYRGGLETQYF,TGTGCCAGCAGCCAGGAGTATCGGGGGGGCCTCGAGACCCAGTACTTC